This is a list of T cell receptor beta chains from one sample in a study of blood T cell repertoires in COVID-19. Sequencing used immunoSEQ multiplex PCR; TCRdb keeps in-frame clones, though not all of them. The table records over 200,000 clones, 89% of them present only once. Input material: peripheral blood. These receptors all come from a woman aged 35 to 49 with acute or convalescent COVID-19. CDR3s include the opening cysteine and the closing phenylalanine or tryptophan. The D gene is left open where the match is weak. The size of a clone is reported for some rows only, either as once, few or many, or as a class for expanded clones.

v_call: TRBV6-2/TRBV6-3; d_call: -; clone_size: -; j_call: TRBJ2-2; cdr3_aa: CASSLGDTSFRTGELFF; cdr3_nt: TGTGCCAGCAGTCTTGGGGACACCAGCTTCCGGACCGGGGAGCTGTTTTTT
v_call: TRBV11-2; d_call: TRBD2; clone_size: -; j_call: TRBJ2-5; cdr3_aa: CASSPSGAYQETQYF; cdr3_nt: TGTGCCAGCAGCCCCAGCGGGGCCTACCAAGAGACCCAGTACTTC
v_call: TRBV7-9; d_call: -; clone_size: -; j_call: TRBJ2-1; cdr3_aa: CASSSSGLKIYNEQFF; cdr3_nt: TGTGCCAGCAGCTCTTCAGGACTTAAAATCTACAATGAGCAGTTCTTC
v_call: TRBV24-1; d_call: -; clone_size: once; j_call: TRBJ2-5; cdr3_aa: CATSDGGAEETQYF; cdr3_nt: TGTGCCACCAGTGATGGAGGGGCGGAAGAGACCCAGTACTTC
v_call: TRBV7-9; d_call: -; clone_size: -; j_call: TRBJ1-5; cdr3_aa: CASSPPGVGNQPQHF; cdr3_nt: TGTGCCAGCAGCCCCCCCGGGGTTGGAAATCAGCCCCAGCATTTT
v_call: TRBV10-3; d_call: -; clone_size: -; j_call: TRBJ2-3; cdr3_aa: CAISVEGARSDTQYF; cdr3_nt: TGTGCCATCAGTGTGGAGGGGGCAAGGTCAGATACGCAGTATTTT
v_call: TRBV5-5; d_call: TRBD1; clone_size: -; j_call: TRBJ1-5; cdr3_aa: CASSLVGTGRQPQHF; cdr3_nt: TGTGCCAGCAGCTTGGTTGGGACAGGGAGGCAGCCCCAGCATTTT
v_call: TRBV9; d_call: -; clone_size: few; j_call: TRBJ1-1; cdr3_aa: CASSKTHLLENTEAFF; cdr3_nt: TGTGCCAGCAGCAAGACACACCTCTTGGAGAACACTGAAGCTTTCTTT
v_call: TRBV7-2; d_call: -; clone_size: -; j_call: TRBJ1-1; cdr3_aa: CASSSGGEWDTEAFF; cdr3_nt: TGTGCCAGCAGCTCGGGGGGGGAGTGGGACACTGAAGCTTTCTTT
v_call: TRBV28; d_call: TRBD2; clone_size: -; j_call: TRBJ2-5; cdr3_aa: CASSAPGLGPSGTQYF; cdr3_nt: TGTGCCAGCAGTGCCCCTGGACTAGGGCCCAGCGGGACCCAGTACTTC
v_call: TRBV6-5; d_call: TRBD1; clone_size: -; j_call: TRBJ1-1; cdr3_aa: CASSDRGGMNTEAFF; cdr3_nt: TGTGCCAGCAGCGACAGGGGAGGCATGAACACTGAAGCTTTCTTT
v_call: TRBV5-5; d_call: -; clone_size: -; j_call: TRBJ1-6; cdr3_aa: CASSLAGRSSYNSPLHF; cdr3_nt: TGTGCCAGCAGCTTGGCCGGGAGGAGCTCCTATAATTCACCCCTCCACTTT
v_call: TRBV20-1; d_call: TRBD1; clone_size: once; j_call: TRBJ1-2; cdr3_aa: CSASKDGTGVGYTF; cdr3_nt: TGCAGTGCTAGTAAAGATGGGACAGGGGTGGGCTACACCTTC
v_call: TRBV6-1; d_call: -; clone_size: -; j_call: TRBJ1-1; cdr3_aa: CASSGATERAGYTEAFF; cdr3_nt: TGTGCCAGCAGTGGGGCAACGGAGAGGGCCGGGTACACTGAAGCTTTCTTT
v_call: TRBV5-1; d_call: TRBD2; clone_size: -; j_call: TRBJ2-1; cdr3_aa: CASSFMGTSGVYNEQFF; cdr3_nt: TGCGCCAGCAGCTTTATGGGGACTAGCGGGGTGTACAATGAGCAGTTCTTC
v_call: TRBV19; d_call: -; clone_size: -; j_call: TRBJ2-2; cdr3_aa: CASSIGTGHTGELFF; cdr3_nt: TGTGCCAGTAGTATTGGAACAGGACACACCGGGGAGCTGTTTTTT
v_call: TRBV5-1; d_call: -; clone_size: -; j_call: TRBJ2-1; cdr3_aa: CASSHPQGASYNEQFF; cdr3_nt: TGCGCCAGCAGCCATCCACAGGGAGCCTCCTACAATGAGCAGTTCTTC
v_call: TRBV10-3; d_call: TRBD1; clone_size: -; j_call: TRBJ2-6; cdr3_aa: CAARPTGGAGANVLTF; cdr3_nt: TGTGCCGCCCGACCGACAGGGGGCGCTGGGGCCAACGTCCTGACTTTC
v_call: TRBV30; d_call: -; clone_size: -; j_call: TRBJ1-5; cdr3_aa: CAWSVKALQPQHF; cdr3_nt: TGTGCCTGGAGTGTAAAAGCCCTGCAGCCCCAGCATTTT
v_call: TRBV5-6; d_call: -; clone_size: -; j_call: TRBJ1-2; cdr3_aa: CASSPRQLANYGYTF; cdr3_nt: TGTGCCAGCAGCCCGCGGCAGTTAGCTAACTATGGCTACACCTTC